This T cell receptor beta chain was sequenced for a study of OX40 agonist ivuxolimab in advanced cancers. Autoimmune disease history or systemic immunosuppression was exclusionary. Germline values: CDR1 LGHNA, CDR2 YSLEER. The ends were cut back, 0 bases at V and 4 bases at J, with 6 bases in the middle. The CDR3 has 13 amino acids. The repertoire was sequenced with immunoSEQ multiplex PCR; TCRdb's copy has only in-frame clones and lacks some. The top ten hold around two thirds of the sample, which has roughly 15,000 clones, roughly nine tenths seen once. V gene TRBV4-3 combines with J gene TRBJ2-5; the D is unclear. This sequence originates from an adult with an advanced solid tumor such as melanoma, head and neck, liver or kidney cancer. The sample was CD4+ or CD8+ T cells sorted from blood, taken in a trial of the OX40 agonist ivuxolimab. CDR3 nucleotide sequence: TGCGCCAGCAGCCAAGATGGCGGAGAGACCCAGTACTTC. It encodes CASSQDGGETQYF.